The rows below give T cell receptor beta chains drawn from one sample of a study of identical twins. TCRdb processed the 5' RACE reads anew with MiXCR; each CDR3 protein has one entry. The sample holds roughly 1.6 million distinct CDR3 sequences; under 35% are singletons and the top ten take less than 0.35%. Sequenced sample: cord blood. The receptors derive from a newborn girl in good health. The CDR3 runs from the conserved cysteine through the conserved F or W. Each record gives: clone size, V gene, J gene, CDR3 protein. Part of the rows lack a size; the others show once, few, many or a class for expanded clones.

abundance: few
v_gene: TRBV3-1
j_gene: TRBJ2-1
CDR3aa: CASSQASSRPTTIYNEQFF

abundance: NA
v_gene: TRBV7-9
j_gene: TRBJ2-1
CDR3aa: CASSHTGNYNEQFF

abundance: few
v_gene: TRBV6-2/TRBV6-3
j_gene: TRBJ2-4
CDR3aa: CASSGDRRAKNIQYF

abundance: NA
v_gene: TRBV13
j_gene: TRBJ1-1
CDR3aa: CASSLGLGGLTEAFF

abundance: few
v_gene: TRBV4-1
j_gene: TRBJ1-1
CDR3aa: CASSQGSASRYTEAFF

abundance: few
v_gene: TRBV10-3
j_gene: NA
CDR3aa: CAAGVGTGAYEQYF

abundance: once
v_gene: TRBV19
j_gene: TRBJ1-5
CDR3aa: CATGRSQPQHF

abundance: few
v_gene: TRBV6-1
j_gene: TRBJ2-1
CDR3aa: CASSSGTVRYNEQFF

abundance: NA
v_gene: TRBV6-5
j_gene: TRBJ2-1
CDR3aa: CASRSGTGTYNEQFF

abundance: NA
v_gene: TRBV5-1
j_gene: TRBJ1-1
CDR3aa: CASSDDNEAFF

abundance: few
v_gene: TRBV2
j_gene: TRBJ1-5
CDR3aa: CASSVWEGQPQHF

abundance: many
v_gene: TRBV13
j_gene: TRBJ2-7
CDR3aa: CASSLPSGRIYEQYF

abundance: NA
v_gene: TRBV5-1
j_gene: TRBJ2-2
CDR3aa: CASSLVTRSSSNTGELFF

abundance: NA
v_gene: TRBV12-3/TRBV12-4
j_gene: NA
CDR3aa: CASSVGAGTLFGEQYF

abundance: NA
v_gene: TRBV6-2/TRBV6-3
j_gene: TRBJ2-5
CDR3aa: CASRTSGTVEQYF

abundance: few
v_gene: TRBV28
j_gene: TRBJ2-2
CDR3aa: CASNQRAFTGELFF

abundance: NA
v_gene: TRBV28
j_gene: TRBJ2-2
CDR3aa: CASSLPRLAGVAGELFF

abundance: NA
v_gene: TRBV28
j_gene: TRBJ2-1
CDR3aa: CASSLGASGRREQFF

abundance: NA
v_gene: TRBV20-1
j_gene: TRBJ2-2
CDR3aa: CSARERLRTGELFF

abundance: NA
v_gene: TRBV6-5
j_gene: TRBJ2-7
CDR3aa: CASSYRTGVFYEQYF

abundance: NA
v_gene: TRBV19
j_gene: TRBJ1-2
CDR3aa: CASSMVTDYGYTF

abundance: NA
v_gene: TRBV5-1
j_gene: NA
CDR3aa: CASSLLGPYNEQYF

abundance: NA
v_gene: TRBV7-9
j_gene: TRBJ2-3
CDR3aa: CASSYRRASGYTDTQYF

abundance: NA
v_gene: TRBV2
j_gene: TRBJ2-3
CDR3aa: CASKGGSRTDTQYF

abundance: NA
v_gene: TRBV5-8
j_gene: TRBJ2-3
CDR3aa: CASSFAGTSGVTSTDTQYF

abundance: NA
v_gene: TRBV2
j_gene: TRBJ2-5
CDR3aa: CASADVADQETQYF

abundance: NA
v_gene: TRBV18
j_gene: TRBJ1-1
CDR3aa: CASSPGRGRTEAFF

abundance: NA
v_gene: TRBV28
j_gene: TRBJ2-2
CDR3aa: CASSLPAGGPYGELFF

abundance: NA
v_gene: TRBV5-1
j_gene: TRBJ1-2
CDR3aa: CAGSYSPFYYGYTF

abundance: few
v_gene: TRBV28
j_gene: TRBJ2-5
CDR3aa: CASSFKAPKEQYF

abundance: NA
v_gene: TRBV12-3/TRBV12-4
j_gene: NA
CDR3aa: CASSSLSRGHEQYF

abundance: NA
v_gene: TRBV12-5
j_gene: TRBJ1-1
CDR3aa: CASGLVNQGMNTEAFF

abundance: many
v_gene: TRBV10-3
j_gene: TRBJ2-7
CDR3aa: CAISEPRTGDYEQYF

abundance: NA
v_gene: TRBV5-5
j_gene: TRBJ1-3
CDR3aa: CASRRDRAGNTIYF

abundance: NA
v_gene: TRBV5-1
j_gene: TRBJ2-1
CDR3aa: CASAVGDEQVF

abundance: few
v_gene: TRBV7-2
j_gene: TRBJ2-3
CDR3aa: CASSARTSGSRTQYF

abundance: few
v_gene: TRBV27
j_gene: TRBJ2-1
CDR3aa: CASSAPFYNEQFF

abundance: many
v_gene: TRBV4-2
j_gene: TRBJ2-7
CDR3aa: CASSQQRGVYEQYF

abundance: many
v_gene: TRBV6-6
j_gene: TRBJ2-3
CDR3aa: CASSSRASTDTQYF

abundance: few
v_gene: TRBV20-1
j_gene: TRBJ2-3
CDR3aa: CSARVQPTSTDTQYF

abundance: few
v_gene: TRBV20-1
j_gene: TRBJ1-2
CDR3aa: CSASGPDYGYTF

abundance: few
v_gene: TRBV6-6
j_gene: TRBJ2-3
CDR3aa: CASSYGTGGQVTQYF

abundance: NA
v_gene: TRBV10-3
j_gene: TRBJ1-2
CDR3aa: CAISGDREVANYGYTF

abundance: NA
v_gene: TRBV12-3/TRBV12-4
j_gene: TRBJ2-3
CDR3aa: CASSLTRLGDTQYF

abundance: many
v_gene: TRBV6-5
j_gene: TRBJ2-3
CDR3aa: CASSYRETDTQYF

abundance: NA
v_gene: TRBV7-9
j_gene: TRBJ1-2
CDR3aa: CASSLIRMEGYTF

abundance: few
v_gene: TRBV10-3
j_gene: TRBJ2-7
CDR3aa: CAILGRGSRYEQYF

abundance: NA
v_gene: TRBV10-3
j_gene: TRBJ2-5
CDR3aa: CAIRYQETQYF

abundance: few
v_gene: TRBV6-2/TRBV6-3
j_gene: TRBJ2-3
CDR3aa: CASGGQTHATDTQYF

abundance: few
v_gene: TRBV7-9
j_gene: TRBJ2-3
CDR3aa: CASSTTSVTDTQYF

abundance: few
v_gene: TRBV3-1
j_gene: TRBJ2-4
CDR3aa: CASSPRLAGEEQYF

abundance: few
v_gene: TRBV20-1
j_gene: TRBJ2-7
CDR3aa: CSARDKDYPYEQYF